Listed below are T cell receptor beta chains from one sample, sequenced in a study of OX40 agonist ivuxolimab in advanced cancers. Profiling relied on immunoSEQ multiplex PCR, and the TCRdb table lists in-frame clones only, not all of them. The sample holds 75,000 to 80,000 clones, 83% seen once. This specimen was CD4+ or CD8+ T cells sorted from blood, taken in a trial of the OX40 agonist ivuxolimab. These receptors all come from an adult with an advanced solid tumor such as melanoma, head and neck, liver or kidney cancer. Each CDR3 is given with its conserved first and last residue. The D gene is left open where the match is weak. Some rows mark clone size as missing; the rest say once, few, many or name a class of expanded clone.

CDR3	DNA	D	size	J	V
CASNLGRGRGEQFF	TGTGCCAGCAACTTGGGGAGGGGGAGAGGTGAGCAGTTCTTC	-	-	TRBJ2-1	TRBV5-8
CASSLRGGGIQYF	TGTGCCAGCAGTTTACGGGGAGGGGGAATCCAGTACTTC	-	-	TRBJ2-5	TRBV28
CASNPRGGFEAFF	TGTGCCAGTAACCCGCGGGGTGGATTTGAAGCTTTCTTT	-	-	TRBJ1-1	TRBV19
CASSSKMGTGNTF	TGTGCCAGCAGCTCGAAGATGGGGACAGGGAACACCTTC	TRBD1	-	TRBJ1-2	TRBV5-4
CASSNPPDTQYF	TGTGCCAGCAGCAACCCGCCAGATACGCAGTATTTT	-	-	TRBJ2-3	TRBV6-1
CPQTNEKLFF	TGTCCACAGACTAATGAAAAACTGTTTTTT	-	-	TRBJ1-4	TRBV27
CASSQVGVNEQFF	TGCGCCAGCAGCCAAGTGGGGGTCAATGAGCAGTTCTTC	-	-	TRBJ2-1	TRBV4-1
CASSQGAGTDTQYF	TGTGCCAGCAGCCAGGGGGCCGGCACAGATACGCAGTATTTT	-	-	TRBJ2-3	TRBV14
CASQGTGGYEQYF	TGTGCCAGCCAGGGGACAGGGGGATACGAGCAGTACTTC	TRBD1	-	TRBJ2-7	TRBV28
CASSVTDRSRGTIYF	TGTGCCAGCAGCGTAACCGACAGGTCCCGGGGCACCATATATTTT	-	-	TRBJ1-3	TRBV9
CASHPWQGGGYGYTF	TGTGCCAGCCACCCATGGCAGGGGGGTGGCTATGGCTACACCTTC	TRBD1	-	TRBJ1-2	TRBV6-1
CASSLPGAVSYEQYF	TGTGCCAGCAGCCTACCGGGGGCGGTCTCCTACGAGCAGTACTTC	-	-	TRBJ2-7	TRBV7-2
CAISGVGGGNSPLHF	TGTGCCATCAGTGGGGTGGGGGGTGGTAATTCACCCCTCCACTTT	-	few	TRBJ1-6	TRBV10-3
CASTPGQLNQPQHF	TGTGCCAGCACCCCGGGACAGTTAAATCAGCCCCAGCATTTT	TRBD1	few	TRBJ1-5	TRBV6-1
CASSLAGDVETQYF	TGTGCCAGCAGCTTAGCCGGGGACGTTGAGACCCAGTACTTC	-	-	TRBJ2-5	TRBV7-2
CASSLLWDRGQSPLHF	TGTGCCAGCAGCTTATTGTGGGACAGGGGGCAGTCACCCCTCCACTTT	TRBD1	-	TRBJ1-6	TRBV7-2
CASSSGQGSYEQYF	TGTGCCAGCTCATCAGGACAGGGCTCCTACGAGCAGTACTTC	TRBD1	-	TRBJ2-7	TRBV18
CASSYKRGGYEQYF	TGTGCCAGCAGTTACAAGCGGGGGGGGTACGAGCAGTACTTC	TRBD2	-	TRBJ2-7	TRBV6-6
CATSREGGGRADEQYF	TGTGCCACCAGCAGAGAAGGTGGCGGGAGGGCCGACGAGCAGTACTTC	TRBD2	-	TRBJ2-7	TRBV15
CASSLFSGRSYEQYF	TGTGCCAGCAGCCTTTTCTCCGGGAGGTCCTACGAGCAGTACTTC	-	once	TRBJ2-7	TRBV21-1
CASSERILRAFF	TGTGCCAGCAGTGAAAGGATCCTGCGAGCTTTCTTT	-	-	TRBJ1-1	TRBV2
CASSPRQGNEKLFF	TGTGCCAGCAGCCCAAGACAGGGTAATGAAAAACTGTTTTTT	TRBD1	-	TRBJ1-4	TRBV11-2
CAWSVGGSNQPQHF	TGTGCCTGGAGTGTCGGCGGGAGCAATCAGCCCCAGCATTTT	-	-	TRBJ1-5	TRBV30
CASRTGTYGYTF	TGTGCCAGCAGGACAGGGACCTATGGCTACACCTTC	TRBD1	-	TRBJ1-2	TRBV6-5
CAWSSTGTGRVWTQYF	TGTGCCTGGAGTTCCACCGGGACAGGGAGGGTTTGGACCCAGTACTTC	TRBD1	-	TRBJ2-5	TRBV30
CASSLEAYNEQFF	TGCGCCAGCAGCTTGGAGGCCTACAATGAGCAGTTCTTC	-	-	TRBJ2-1	TRBV5-1
CASSTIQGVGGYTF	TGTGCCAGCAGCACCATACAGGGGGTTGGGGGCTACACCTTC	TRBD1	-	TRBJ1-2	TRBV11-2
CASSNYDTANYGYTF	TGTGCCAGTAGTAACTACGACACCGCTAACTATGGCTACACCTTC	-	-	TRBJ1-2	TRBV19
CASMRGTSHYEQYF	TGTGCCAGCATGAGGGGGACAAGCCACTACGAGCAGTACTTC	-	-	TRBJ2-7	TRBV2
CAWSVQETQYF	TGTGCCTGGAGTGTACAAGAGACCCAGTACTTC	-	once	TRBJ2-5	TRBV30
CAISLQDTSYEQYF	TGTGCCATCAGCCTCCAGGACACCTCCTACGAGCAGTACTTC	-	few	TRBJ2-7	TRBV10-3
CASSDLWLNSNQPQHF	TGTGCCAGCAGTGACCTTTGGCTAAATAGCAATCAGCCCCAGCATTTT	-	-	TRBJ1-5	TRBV6-1
CASSLIYRGDTEAFF	TGTGCCAGCAGCTTGATCTACAGGGGGGACACTGAAGCTTTCTTT	TRBD1	-	TRBJ1-1	TRBV5-5
CASSDLRGRETQYF	TGTGCCAGCAGTGACCTCAGGGGGCGTGAGACCCAGTACTTC	TRBD1	-	TRBJ2-5	TRBV6-1
CASSQLAGSSYEQYF	TGTGCCAGCAGTCAGCTAGCGGGGTCCTCCTACGAGCAGTACTTC	TRBD2	-	TRBJ2-7	TRBV5-5
CASSLTGKETQYF	TGCGCCAGCAGCCTGACAGGGAAGGAGACCCAGTACTTC	TRBD1	-	TRBJ2-5	TRBV5-1
CASSLTLLAGVSYEQYF	TGTGCCAGCAGCTTAACTCTACTAGCGGGAGTATCCTACGAGCAGTACTTC	TRBD2	-	TRBJ2-7	TRBV7-3
CSVLGQGGYEQYF	TGCAGCGTTCTTGGTCAGGGGGGCTACGAGCAGTACTTC	-	once	TRBJ2-7	TRBV29-1
CASSPLGRTNTDTQYF	TGTGCCAGCAGTCCACTTGGGAGAACTAACACAGATACGCAGTATTTT	-	-	TRBJ2-3	TRBV28
CASSPRLAGESNEQFF	TGTGCCAGCTCACCAAGACTAGCGGGAGAGTCCAATGAGCAGTTCTTC	TRBD2	-	TRBJ2-1	TRBV18